This T cell receptor (beta chain) stems from a study of T-cell reconstitution after alpha-beta-depleted transplantation in children. Study-level points and caveats: There were some patients whose high TCRbeta diversity at day 60 came from surviving recipient T cells and thymic progenitors. Counts and diversity of T cells one year after transplant came mostly from newly produced T cells. In patients about two months after transplant, alpha-beta T cells reportedly arose from several hundred expanded graft clones.

There are many counts of this clonotype. Its specificity is unknown. Preparation of the TCRbeta library involved a method that used unique molecular identifiers. TCRdb fed the PCR reads into MiXCR, producing one record per CDR3 protein. The sample includes 500,000 to 750,000 distinct CDR3 sequences, over 10% seen only once; the top ten take 2.2%. CDR3 length equals 14 residues. V lost 0 bases and J lost 4, with 11 bases in between. CDR1 and CDR2 from the germline V gene are SGHRS and YFSETQ. The specimen was PBMCs, mostly from graft donor cells, collected 360 days after TCRalphabeta/CD19-depleted stem cell transplant. The sequence derives from a male patient younger than 18 who had a stem cell transplant for acute myeloid leukemia, so the T cells may come from the graft donor. The rearrangement uses TRBV5-1 and TRBJ2-7; D is perhaps TRBD2 (5 bases). The CDR3 loop reads CASSLDGSTYEQYF. For the CDR3, the DNA is TGCGCCAGCAGCTTGGATGGGAGTACTTACGAGCAGTACTTC.